Listed here is a single T cell receptor (beta chain). This sample is drawn from a study of response to subunit inactivated influenza vaccine. TCRdb re-analysed the RT-PCR reads in MiXCR, keeping a single row per CDR3 protein. The data contain 530,000 or so distinct CDR3 sequences, roughly 25% of them singletons. This CDR3 has 14 amino acids. The J segment lost 1 base and the V segment lost 2 bases, leaving 5 bases of the junction unmatched. Germline values: CDR1 DFQATT, CDR2 SNEGSKA (reference sequence). The chain couples TRBV20-1 to TRBJ2-7, with 7 bases matching TRBD1. Material: CD4+ T cells sorted from PBMCs, obtained roughly 5 days after vaccination. This TCR came from a man in his forties or fifties who received an inactivated influenza vaccine. CDR3 region: CSARQQGISYEQYF. The CDR3 DNA reads as TGCAGTGCTAGACAACAGGGGATTTCCTACGAGCAGTACTTC.